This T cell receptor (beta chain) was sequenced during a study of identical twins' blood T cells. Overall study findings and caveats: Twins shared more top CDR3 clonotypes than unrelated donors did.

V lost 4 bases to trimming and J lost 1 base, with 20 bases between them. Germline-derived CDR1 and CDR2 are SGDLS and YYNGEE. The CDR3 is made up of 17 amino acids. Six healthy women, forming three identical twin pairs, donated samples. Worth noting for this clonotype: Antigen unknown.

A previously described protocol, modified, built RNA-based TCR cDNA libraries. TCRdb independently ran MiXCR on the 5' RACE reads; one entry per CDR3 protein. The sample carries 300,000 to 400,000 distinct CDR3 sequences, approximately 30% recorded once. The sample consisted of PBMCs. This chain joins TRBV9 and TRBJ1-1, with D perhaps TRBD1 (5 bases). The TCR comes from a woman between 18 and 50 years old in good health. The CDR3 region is CASSPQSGMRGNTEAFF. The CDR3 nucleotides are TGTGCCAGCAGCCCCCAATCAGGGATGAGGGGGAACACTGAAGCTTTCTTT.